This T cell receptor beta chain was sequenced for a study of T-cell memory formation after mild COVID-19 (dated by TCRdb to the early 2020s). Context from the whole study: TCR sequence clusters from the two donors were found to be largely donor specific. Longitudinal TCRalpha and TCRbeta repertoire sequencing tracked T-cell clones expanding and contracting after mild COVID-19 in a couple of donors. Two young, previously healthy adult volunteers made up the cohort, one male and one female. Paper-wide results and their limitations: From day 15 to 85, contracting clones showed balanced CD4/CD8 phenotypes, whereas a second wave of clones that expanded from day 15 to 37 leaned towards CD4+. SARS-CoV-2 specificity was not confirmed for the second-wave clones peaking on day 37. Contracting CD4+ clones were found mainly in CM and EM memory subsets, while CD8+ clones were enriched in EMRA. The study included only a couple of mild cases, and larger cohorts that include severe cases with pre-infection samples were judged to be necessary. Some responding clones were detected in pre-infection memory, which suggested that pre-existing cross-reactive memory T cells had joined the SARS-CoV-2 response.

These reads were obtained on an Illumina NovaSeq 6000. TCRalpha and TCRbeta cDNA libraries were constructed by 5'RACE with constant-segment primers, with sample barcodes and unique molecular identifiers being introduced. Trizol reagent was used to extract RNA from every sample. Library amplification was performed in two PCR steps, and a second sample barcode and Illumina TruSeq adapters were introduced in the second step. The libraries were sequenced on an Illumina NovaSeq using 2 x 150 bp paired-end reads. From the authors' description of their analysis: With migec v1.2.7, reads were demultiplexed and then collapsed into UMI-guided consensus sequences. Using mixcr v2.1.11, the UMI consensuses were aligned to TRA and TRB V and J templates and assembled into clonotypes. Expanded or contracted clonotypes were those called significant by both edgeR and NoisET, with noise models trained on biological replicates. For edgeR calls, the thresholds were a false discovery rate-adjusted p below 0.01 and a log2 fold-change of 1. As an exploratory analysis of dynamics, PCA with hierarchical clustering was applied to max-normalized trajectories of the 1000 most abundant clonotypes. Separately sequenced CD4+ and CD8+ repertoires were used to assign the CD4 or CD8 phenotype of responding clones. TCRdb redid the processing of the public reads, applying fastp at Q25 and MiXCR, and retained in-frame beta chains. Rows with one shared CDR3 protein collapse into an entry with the most common genes and DNA. The V and J calls, along with clone size, are taken from TCRdb and not from the paper's own processing. This sample holds more than 300,000 distinct CDR3 sequences; roughly 15% were observed only once. Of the sample, 22% is held by the ten largest clones.

Trimming accounts for 1 base at V and 0 bases at J, while the number of junction bases matched to no gene is 3. CDR1 is given as SGHVS and CDR2 as FQNEAQ, both from the germline V gene. The CDR3 holds 18 amino acids from the cysteine to the phenylalanine. Here the CDR3 DNA is all that survives: 54 bases in frame from base 1. PBMCs were isolated by Ficoll-Paque density gradient centrifugation. This clonotype was counted a few times. It has no known antigen specificity. No base qualities exist here, and no much larger clone lies one base off it. This chain is built from TRBV7-8 and TRBJ2-6; the central 10 bases match TRBD2. The sequence came from a man aged 18 to 30 who had mild COVID-19 (a few samples of this study predate the infection). The sample titles of this study are shuffled in the database, so cell type and time point are left out; the donor was told from shared clones. Sequenced input: PBMCs or a T cell subset sorted from them (not recorded which). The DNA sequence is as follows: TGTGCCAGCAGCTTAGGTAGCGGGGGGAGCTCTGGGGCCAACGTCCTGACTTTC. Its protein product is CASSLGSGGSSGANVLTF.